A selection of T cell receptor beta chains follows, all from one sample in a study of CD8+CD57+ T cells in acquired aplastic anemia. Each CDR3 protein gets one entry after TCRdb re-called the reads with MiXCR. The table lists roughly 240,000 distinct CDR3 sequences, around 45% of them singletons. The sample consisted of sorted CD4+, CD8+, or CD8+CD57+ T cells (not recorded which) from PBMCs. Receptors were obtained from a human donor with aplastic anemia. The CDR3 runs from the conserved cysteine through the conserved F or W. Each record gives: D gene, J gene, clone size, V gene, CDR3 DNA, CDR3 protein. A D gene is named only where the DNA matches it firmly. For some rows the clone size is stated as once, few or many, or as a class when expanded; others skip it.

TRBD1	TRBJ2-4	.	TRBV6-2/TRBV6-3	TGTGCCAGCAGTGGCCGGGACAGACTGACTAACATTCAGTACTTC	CASSGRDRLTNIQYF
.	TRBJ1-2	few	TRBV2	TGTGCCAGCAGTGAAGAGAGGGACGGATTCTATGGCTACACCTTC	CASSEERDGFYGYTF
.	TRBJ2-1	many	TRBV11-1	TGTGCCAGTAATCCGGGACTCGCCCGATGCTCCTACAATGAGCAGTTCTTC	CASNPGLARCSYNEQFF
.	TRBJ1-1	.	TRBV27	TGTGCCAGCAGTTTATTCGGTGGCAGTGGGGGCACTGAAGCTTTCTTT	CASSLFGGSGGTEAFF
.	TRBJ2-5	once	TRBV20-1	TGCAGTGCTGGAGACATTCAAGAGACCCAGTACTTC	CSAGDIQETQYF
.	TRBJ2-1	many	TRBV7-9	TGTGCCAGCAGCTTAGTTGGATCTCTAGCGAGTTTCCTCTCCTACAATGAGCAGTTCTTC	CASSLVGSLASFLSYNEQFF
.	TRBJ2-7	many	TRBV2	TGTGCCAGCAGTGATGTCTCGACCTACGAGCAGTACTTC	CASSDVSTYEQYF
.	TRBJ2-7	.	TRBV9	TGTGCCAGCAGCGTAGACAGCACCTACGAGCAGTACTTC	CASSVDSTYEQYF
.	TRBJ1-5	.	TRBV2	TGTGCCAGCAGAGGGATGAGCAATCAGCCCCAGCATTTT	CASRGMSNQPQHF
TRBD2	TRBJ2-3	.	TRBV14	TGTGCCAGCAGCCAAGGGGACTACCGAGATACGCAGTATTTT	CASSQGDYRDTQYF
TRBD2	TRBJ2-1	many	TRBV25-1	TGTGCCAGCAGTGTTCCTAGCGGGAGCTACAATGAGCAGTTCTTC	CASSVPSGSYNEQFF
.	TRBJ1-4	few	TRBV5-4	TGTGCCAGCAGCAACCGGCCGCCGGGTCGCAGTGAAAAACTGTTTTTT	CASSNRPPGRSEKLFF
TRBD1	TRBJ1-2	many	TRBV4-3	TGCGCCAGCAGCCAAGACCGGACAGGGGGCTACGGCTACACCTTC	CASSQDRTGGYGYTF
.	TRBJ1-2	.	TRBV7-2	TGTGCCAGCAGCCCCCGCAGGGACTCTAGGGGCTACACCTTC	CASSPRRDSRGYTF
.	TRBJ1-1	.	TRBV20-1	TGCAGTGCATTGGTAGCCAGGGGAGCTTTCTTT	CSALVARGAFF
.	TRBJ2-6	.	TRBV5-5	TGTGCCAGCAGCCCGCCGGGATCCTCTGGGGCCAACGTCCTGACTTTC	CASSPPGSSGANVLTF
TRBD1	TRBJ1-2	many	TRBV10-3	TGTGCCATCAGTGGACGACAGGGCGTAGATGGCTACACCTTC	CAISGRQGVDGYTF
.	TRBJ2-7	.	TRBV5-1	TGCGCCAGCAGCTTGGATTGGGGGTCCGGGCAGTACTTC	CASSLDWGSGQYF
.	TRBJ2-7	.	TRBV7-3	TGTGCCAGCTCAGTTACGGGACACCCTTCCTACGAGCAGTACTTC	CASSVTGHPSYEQYF
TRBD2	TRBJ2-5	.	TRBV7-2	TGTGCCAGCAGCTTAGATGGGACTAGCGGGAGCGAGACCCAGTACTTC	CASSLDGTSGSETQYF
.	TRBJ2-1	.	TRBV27	TGTGCCAGCAGCCGCGACGCACCCACGGGGACCACCTACAATGAGCAGTTCTTC	CASSRDAPTGTTYNEQFF
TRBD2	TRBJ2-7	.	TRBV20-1	TGCAGTGCTAGAGATTATCTAGCGGGAGGATTGAACGAGCAGTACTTC	CSARDYLAGGLNEQYF
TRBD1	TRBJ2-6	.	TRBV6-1	TGTGCCAGCAGCTCCGGGACAGGCTACTCTGGGGCCAACGTCCTGACTTTC	CASSSGTGYSGANVLTF
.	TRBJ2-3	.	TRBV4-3	TGCGCCAGCAGCCAGAAACCTTCAGGGGAATCCACAGATACGCAGTATTTT	CASSQKPSGESTDTQYF
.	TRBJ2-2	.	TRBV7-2	TGTGCCAGCAGCTCCGAGGCTCCCGGGGAGCTGTTTTTT	CASSSEAPGELFF
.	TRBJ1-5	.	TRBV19	TGTGCCAGTAGTATGGCCGGGAATAGCAATCAGCCCCAGCATTTT	CASSMAGNSNQPQHF
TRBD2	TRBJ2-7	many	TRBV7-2	TGTGCCAGCAGCCTAATAGCGGGGGAAACCTACGAGCAGTACTTC	CASSLIAGETYEQYF
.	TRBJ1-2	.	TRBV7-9	TGTGCCAGCAGCTTAGAAGGGCTGGGCTACACCTTC	CASSLEGLGYTF
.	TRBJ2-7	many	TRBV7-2	TGTGCCAGCAGCCCCCGGGACGTACCATCCTACGAGCAGTACTTC	CASSPRDVPSYEQYF
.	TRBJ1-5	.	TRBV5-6	TGTGCCAGCAGCTTGCCAGGAATCAATCAGCCCCAGCATTTT	CASSLPGINQPQHF
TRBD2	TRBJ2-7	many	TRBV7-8	TGTGCCAGCTGGGATAGCGGGAGCTCCTACGAGCAGTACTTC	CASWDSGSSYEQYF
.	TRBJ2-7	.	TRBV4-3	TGCGCCAGCAGTCCCGGGGCAGGCTCCTACGAGCAGTACTTC	CASSPGAGSYEQYF
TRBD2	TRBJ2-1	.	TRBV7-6	TGTGCCAGCAGCTTAGATGGGACTAGCGGCCTCCAACAGCGGAATGAGCAGTTCTTC	CASSLDGTSGLQQRNEQFF
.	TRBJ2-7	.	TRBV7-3	TGTGCCAGCAGCTTAGATGTCGGGCACGCGGGGGAGCAGTACTTC	CASSLDVGHAGEQYF
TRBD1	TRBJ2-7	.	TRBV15	TGTGCCACCAGCAGACAGGGGGACGAGCAGTACTTC	CATSRQGDEQYF
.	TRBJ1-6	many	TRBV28	TGTGCCAGCACTCAGGGAATGGCTTCACCCCTCCACTTT	CASTQGMASPLHF
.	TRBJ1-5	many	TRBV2	TGTGCCAGCAGTGATTTGGGACCCCTGGACGGTGGTGATCAGCCCCAGCATTTT	CASSDLGPLDGGDQPQHF
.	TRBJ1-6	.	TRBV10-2	TGCGCCAGCAGTGAGCCCAAACGGAATTCACCCCTCCACTTT	CASSEPKRNSPLHF
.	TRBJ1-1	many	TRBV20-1	TGCAGTGCTAGACCTCTGGGACCTCCCACGAACACTGAAGCTTTCTTT	CSARPLGPPTNTEAFF
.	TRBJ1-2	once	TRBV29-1	TGCAGCGTAGAGGCAGGGCAAGGCTACACCTTC	CSVEAGQGYTF
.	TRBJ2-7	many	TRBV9	TGTGCCAGCAGCCGGGACTCTGAGCAGTACTTC	CASSRDSEQYF
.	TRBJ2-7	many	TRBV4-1	TGCGCCAGCAGCCAAGACCCCTACGAGCAGTACTTC	CASSQDPYEQYF
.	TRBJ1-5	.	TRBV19	TGTGCCAGTAGTTTTGGACGGGCGTCCCCCAATCAGCCCCAGCATTTT	CASSFGRASPNQPQHF
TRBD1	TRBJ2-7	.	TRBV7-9	TGTGCCAGCAGCCCGTACACCGGGACAGGCGCCTACGAGCAGTACTTC	CASSPYTGTGAYEQYF
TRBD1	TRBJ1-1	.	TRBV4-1	TGCGCCAGCAGCCAAGATGTTGGGACAGCCAACACTGAAGCTTTCTTT	CASSQDVGTANTEAFF
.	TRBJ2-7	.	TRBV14	TGTGCCAGCAGCCAAGACTTGGCCGTCGGGCAGTACTTC	CASSQDLAVGQYF
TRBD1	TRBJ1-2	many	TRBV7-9	TGTGCCACTCAGCTTAGGGACAGGGATTGGTATGGCTACACCTTC	CATQLRDRDWYGYTF
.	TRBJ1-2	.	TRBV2	TGTGCCAGCAGCTGGGGAAGCGGTCATGGCTACACCTTC	CASSWGSGHGYTF
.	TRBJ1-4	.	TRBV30	TGTGCCTGGAGTGAGGCAGTTCATTTTAGATCGGCTAATGAAAAACTGTTTTTT	CAWSEAVHFRSANEKLFF
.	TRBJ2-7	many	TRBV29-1	TGCAGCGTTGCCGGCGGGTACTCCTACGAGCAGTACTTC	CSVAGGYSYEQYF
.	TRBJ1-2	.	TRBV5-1	TGCGCCAGCGGAGAGGGGGAACTTGGATCAAGAGGCTACACCTTC	CASGEGELGSRGYTF
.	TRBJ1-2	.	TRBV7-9	TGTGCCGTTGCGACTCTAGCTAACTATGGCTACACCTTC	CAVATLANYGYTF
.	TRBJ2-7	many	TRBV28	TGTGCCAGCAGTTTAGAGTCTGGGTACGAGCAGTACTTC	CASSLESGYEQYF
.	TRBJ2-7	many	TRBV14	TGTGCCAGCAGCGCCGATCCGGGACATCACTACGAGCAGTACTTC	CASSADPGHHYEQYF
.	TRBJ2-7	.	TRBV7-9	TGTGCCAGCAGCTTAGGATCCGGTGGGGACTACGAGCAGTACTTC	CASSLGSGGDYEQYF
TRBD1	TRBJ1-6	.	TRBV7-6	TGTGCCAGCAGCTCGGACAGGGGGCATTCACCCCTCCACTTT	CASSSDRGHSPLHF
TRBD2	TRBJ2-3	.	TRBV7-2	TGTGCCAGCAGCTTGGTCGGGGAGGGCGCAGATACGCAGTATTTT	CASSLVGEGADTQYF
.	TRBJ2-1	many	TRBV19	TGTGCCAGTAGTATGGGGGGGGCTTCTGAGCAGTTCTTC	CASSMGGASEQFF
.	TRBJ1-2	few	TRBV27	TGTGCCAGCAGTTTATTTGTAGGGGGAGGCTACACCTTC	CASSLFVGGGYTF